This TCR beta chain was captured in a study of T-cell reconstitution after alpha-beta-depleted transplantation in children. This clonotype was picked up a small number of times. Its target is not known. Germline V gives CDR1 SGHRS, CDR2 YFSETQ. The CDR3 spans 16 residues. V was trimmed by 5 bases and J by 0 bases, leaving 15 bases between them. Findings of the study overall: Surviving recipient T cells and thymic progenitors underlay high day-60 TCRbeta diversity in some patients. The study reportedly traced alpha-beta T cells about two months after transplant to several hundred expanded graft clones. Newly produced T cells mostly accounted for T-cell counts and diversity one year post-transplant.

Using unique molecular identifiers, the investigators prepared the TCRbeta library. TCRdb passed the PCR reads through MiXCR, listing each CDR3 protein once. The data hold a few hundred thousand distinct CDR3 sequences, with over 20% observed a single time. The sample here was PBMCs, taken before TCRalphabeta/CD19-depleted stem cell transplant. V is TRBV5-1 and J is TRBJ2-1; maybe TRBD1 (5 bases). This clonotype was sampled from a boy under two years old with Wiskott-Aldrich syndrome, due to receive a stem cell transplant. The CDR3 loop is CASRQTVMSSYNEQFF. The CDR3 DNA reads TGCGCCAGCAGACAGACAGTCATGAGCTCCTACAATGAGCAGTTCTTC. The full variable domain, rest sourced from reference TRBV5-1 and TRBJ2-1, is KAGVTQTPRYLIKTRGQQVTLSCSPISGHRSVSWYQQTPGQGLQFLFEYFSETQRNKGNFPGRFSGRQFSNSRSEMNVSTLELGDSALYLCASRQTVMSSYNEQFFGPGTRLTVL.